Listed here are 29 T cell receptor beta chains from one sample, sequenced in a study of cytomegalovirus exposure and HLA in healthy donors. The repertoire was sequenced with immunoSEQ multiplex PCR; TCRdb's copy has only in-frame clones and lacks some. The sample contains under 95,000 clones, over 85% of which appear only once. Sequencing was performed on PBMCs. Source of these receptors: a woman aged 18 to 35 in good health and CMV-seronegative.

The CDR3 DNA reads TGTGCCAGCAGTTCTCAGGGAACCAATCAGCCCCAGCATTTT. Its translation is CASSSQGTNQPQHF. V and J are TRBV9 and TRBJ1-5, with D perhaps TRBD1 (5 bases). Germline loops: CDR1 SGDLS, CDR2 YYNGEE. Trimming took 5 bases from V and 3 from J, leaving 12 bases between them. This CDR3 spans 14 amino acids.

The V and J genes are TRBV30 and TRBJ1-3, with D perhaps TRBD1 (6 bases). Germline lookup yields CDR1 GTSNPN and CDR2 SVGIG (reference sequence). There are 15 residues in the CDR3. The CDR3 DNA sequence: TGTGCAGGAACCGGGACAACTACCTTTGGAAACACCATATATTTT. It translates to CAGTGTTTFGNTIYF.

The chain carries TRBV28 and TRBJ2-7; the match to TRBD2 covers 10 bases. Germline-derived CDR1 and CDR2 are MDHEN and SYDVKM. The CDR3 sequence is 16 residues long. The ends lost 6 bases at V and 2 bases at J; junction bases unmatched: 10. The CDR3 nucleotides are TGTGCCAGCAGATTTAGCGGGGGGAACGGAGCCTACGAGCAGTACTTC. It is translated as CASRFSGGNGAYEQYF.

The chain combines TRBV9 with TRBJ1-2; 9 positions agree with TRBD1. Germline CDR1 is SGDLS and CDR2 is YYNGEE. CDR3 size: 14 residues. The J segment lost 6 bases and the V segment lost 4 bases, leaving 7 bases of the junction unmatched. In nucleotides, the CDR3 is TGTGCCAGCAGCCTTACAACAGGGGGCAATGGCTACACCTTC. This sequence encodes CASSLTTGGNGYTF.

The chain has TRBV2 and TRBJ2-3; 13 bases align to TRBD2. The V gene's germline CDR1 is SNHLY and CDR2 FYNNEI. This CDR3 has 15 residues. The trim removed 8 bases at V and 4 bases at J, leaving 6 bases unmatched. The CDR3 coding sequence is TGTGCCAGCCACCCCACTAGCGGGGGGGCAGATACGCAGTATTTT. Protein sequence: CASHPTSGGADTQYF.

V is TRBV4-2 and J is TRBJ2-7, with 9 positions matching TRBD1. The V and J ends lost 1 base and 3 bases, in that order; junction bases with no gene match: 4. CDR3 size: 15 residues. Germline values: CDR1 LGHNA, CDR2 YNFKEQ. The CDR3, as DNA: TGTGCCAGCAGCCAAGGCGGGACAGGGCTCTACGAGCAGTACTTC. Translating it yields CASSQGGTGLYEQYF.

The chain combines TRBV10-3 with TRBJ1-2; 8 nucleotides match TRBD1. Germline CDR1 and CDR2: ENHRY and SYGVKD. The CDR3 consists of 14 residues. The ends lost 2 bases at V and 4 bases at J; junction bases unmatched: 3. This CDR3 reads CAISEPDRGYGYTF. The DNA of the CDR3 is TGTGCCATCAGTGAGCCCGACAGGGGCTATGGCTACACCTTC.

This clone was recorded only once. The chain has TRBV30 and TRBJ1-3; 7 bases fit TRBD1. The ends lost 7 bases at V and 2 bases at J; junction bases unmatched: 14. The CDR3 length is 16 residues. Germline V CDR1 and CDR2: GTSNPN, SVGIG (reference sequence). As DNA, the CDR3 is TGTGCCTTTGCGACAGGGAGTAACCCCCCTGGAAACACCATATATTTT. Its protein product is CAFATGSNPPGNTIYF.

The V call is TRBV6-5, the J call TRBJ2-5, with 7 bases matching TRBD2. Germline CDR1 and CDR2: MNHEY and SVGAGI. The CDR3 consists of 15 residues. V was pared by 5 bases and J by 2 bases, with 8 bases of the junction left unmatched. In DNA form, the CDR3 reads TGTGCCAGCAGTGTCTGGGCGGGGGAACAAGAGACCCAGTACTTC. This codes for CASSVWAGEQETQYF.

V usage is TRBV6-6 and J usage is TRBJ1-2, with TRBD1 matching 9 bases. With V trimmed by 6 bases and J by 4 bases, 3 bases remained unmatched. The CDR3 is made up of 13 amino acids. Germline V lookup: CDR1 MNHNY, CDR2 SVGAGI (reference sequence). As DNA, the CDR3 is TGTGCCAGCAGCACACAGGGGGCCTATGGCTACACCTTC. Its translation: CASSTQGAYGYTF.

The chain employs TRBV6-6 and TRBJ2-1; D is ambiguous. The CDR3 covers 12 residues. Trimming shortened V by 0 bases and J by 8 bases, and 5 bases separated the two germline ends. Looked up from germline, CDR1 is MNHNY and CDR2 is SVGAGI (reference sequence). For the CDR3, the DNA is TGTGCCAGCAGTTACTCTGCGTATGAGCAGTTCTTC. Its protein is CASSYSAYEQFF.

This clone has only a few counts. The rearrangement links TRBV9 to TRBJ1-5; D uncertain. From germline, CDR1 is SGDLS and CDR2 YYNGEE. The V and J ends lost 0 bases and 3 bases respectively, with 4 bases between them. This CDR3 contains 13 residues. The CDR3 loop is CASSVDINQPQHF. In nucleotides, the CDR3 is TGTGCCAGCAGCGTAGACATCAATCAGCCCCAGCATTTT.

The chain has TRBV10-2 and TRBJ2-7; 8 positions agree with TRBD2. Trimming removed 11 bases from V and 1 base from J; junction bases left unmatched: 7. The length of the CDR3 is 13 residues. Germline V gene sequence: CDR1 WSHSY, CDR2 SAAADI. The CDR3 DNA reads as TGCGCCTCGCTGGCGGGAGGTTCCTACGAGCAGTACTTC. Protein: CASLAGGSYEQYF.

The CDR3 protein is CASTMDRDHSTDTQYF. The DNA of the CDR3 is TGTGCCAGCACCATGGACAGGGACCATAGCACAGATACGCAGTATTTT. V is TRBV7-9 and J is TRBJ2-3; TRBD1 aligns across 8 bases. CDR1 is SEHNR and CDR2 is FQNEAQ in the germline V gene (reference sequence). There are 16 residues in the CDR3. V was pared by 7 bases and J by 0 bases, with 9 bases of the junction left unmatched.

Concerning this clone: A read error may produce the germline difference seen at one junction end. The chain combines TRBV13 with TRBJ2-7, with 7 bases fitting TRBD1. CDR1 and CDR2 (germline): PRHDT, FYEKMQ (reference sequence). CDR3 length: 15 amino acids. For the CDR3, the DNA is TGTGCCAGCAGCAGGAGACAGGGTCCCTCCGACGAGCAGTACTTC. Protein: CASSRRQGPSDEQYF.

The V call is TRBV4-2, the J call TRBJ1-4, with D unclear. The V gene's germline CDR1 is LGHNA and CDR2 YNFKEQ. V was clipped by 4 bases and J by 3 bases, with 12 bases between them. The CDR3 loop spans 15 amino acids. This CDR3 is CASSLREDANEKLFF. As DNA, the CDR3 is TGTGCCAGCAGCCTTCGGGAGGACGCTAATGAAAAACTGTTTTTT.

The rearrangement links TRBV7-2 to TRBJ2-1; D gene uncertain. Germline V gene data show CDR1 as SGHTA and CDR2 as FQGNSA. Trimming removed 3 bases from V and 0 bases from J, with 9 bases in between. The length of the CDR3 is 15 residues. The CDR3 region is CASSFSLSSYNEQFF. CDR3 DNA sequence: TGTGCCAGCAGCTTTAGCCTTAGCTCCTACAATGAGCAGTTCTTC.

The chain has TRBV11-1 and TRBJ2-6, with a weak D call TRBD1 (6 bases). CDR1 and CDR2 (germline): SGHAT, FQDESV (reference sequence). Trimming pared 3 bases from V and 1 base from J, leaving 13 bases between. The CDR3 sequence is 17 residues long. The CDR3 DNA reads TGTGCCAGCAGCTTCGGGACAACGCTTTCTGGGGCCAACGTCCTGACTTTC. As protein: CASSFGTTLSGANVLTF.

This chain's CDR3 is CASSLALGQENGYTF. The CDR3 DNA reads TGTGCCAGCAGCTTAGCCCTGGGACAGGAAAATGGCTACACCTTC. The chain recombines TRBV7-9 with TRBJ1-2; 8 bases are shared with TRBD1. V dropped 0 bases and J dropped 6; count of bases not matched to a gene: 6. Germline V gene lookup returns CDR1 SEHNR and CDR2 FQNEAQ (reference sequence). CDR3 length equals 15 residues. Full variable domain (rest looked up from reference TRBV7-9 and TRBJ1-2): DTGVSQNPRHKITKRGQNVTFRCDPISEHNRLYWYRQTLGQGPEFLTYFQNEAQLEKSRLLSDRFSAERPKGSFSTLEIQRTEQGDSAMYLCASSLALGQENGYTFGSGTRLTVV.

The gene calls are TRBV10-3 and TRBJ2-3; TRBD2 might be the D (5 bases). V shed 6 bases and J shed 0 bases, with 22 bases lying between them. Germline V gives CDR1 ENHRY, CDR2 SYGVKD. This CDR3 contains 18 residues. In DNA, the CDR3 is TGTGCCATCAGGTCGGTCGGGCAGGCCGGCGGGAGCACAGATACGCAGTATTTT. Protein: CAIRSVGQAGGSTDTQYF.

The rearrangement links TRBV7-6 to TRBJ2-1, with D maybe TRBD2 (6 bases). The ends were cut back, 3 bases at V and 8 bases at J, with 11 bases in the middle. Per germline, CDR1 SGHVS and CDR2 FNYEAQ. The CDR3 has 13 residues. CDR3 coding DNA: TGTGCCAGCAGCTTGGCGGGAATCTATGAGCAGTTCTTC. It translates to CASSLAGIYEQFF.

The chain joins TRBV7-9 to TRBJ1-5; 12 positions match TRBD1. Germline lookup yields CDR1 SEHNR and CDR2 FQNEAQ (reference sequence). The CDR3 covers 16 residues. V shed 1 base, J shed 6 bases, and the junction held 4 bases outside the gene matches. The CDR3 sequence is CASSLVGTGGSQPQHF. The CDR3 bases are TGTGCCAGCAGCTTAGTTGGGACAGGGGGCTCTCAGCCCCAGCATTTT.

The chain uses TRBV5-4 and TRBJ2-7; possibly TRBD1 for D (7 bases). The CDR3 is made up of 13 amino acids. V was trimmed by 6 bases and J by 6 bases, leaving 16 bases between them. Germline V lookup: CDR1 SGHNT, CDR2 YYREEE (reference sequence). The CDR3 DNA follows: TGTGCCAGCACCCCCAACAGGGGAGGCGAGCAGTACTTC. It translates to CASTPNRGGEQYF. The whole variable domain, remainder taken from reference TRBV5-4 and TRBJ2-7, is ETGVTQSPTHLIKTRGQQVTLRCSSQSGHNTVSWYQQALGQGPQFIFQYYREEENGRGNFPPRFSGLQFPNYSSELNVNALELDDSALYLCASTPNRGGEQYFGPGTRLTVT.

V is TRBV15 and J is TRBJ2-1, with 8 positions matching TRBD1. Germline values: CDR1 LNHNV, CDR2 YYDKDF (reference sequence). CDR3 length: 17 residues. J gave up 7 bases and V 0 bases, and 11 bases lay outside the gene matches. The CDR3 DNA sequence: TGTGCCACCAGCAGAGATCCTGGCCCAGGGGGCTTGAATGAGCAGTTCTTC. Its protein product is CATSRDPGPGGLNEQFF.

V and J are TRBV9 and TRBJ2-7; the match to TRBD1 covers 7 bases. Trimming removed 2 bases from V and 2 bases from J; junction bases left unmatched: 4. From germline, CDR1 is SGDLS and CDR2 YYNGEE. CDR3 length equals 14 residues. CDR3 in amino acids: CASSVGTVPYEQYF. The CDR3 DNA follows: TGTGCCAGCAGCGTCGGGACAGTCCCCTACGAGCAGTACTTC. Supplemented by reference TRBV9 and TRBJ2-7, the full variable domain reads DSGVTQTPKHLITATGQRVTLRCSPRSGDLSVYWYQQSLDQGLQFLIQYYNGEERAKGNILERFSAQQFPDLHSELNLSSLELGDSALYFCASSVGTVPYEQYFGPGTRLTVT.

V usage is TRBV7-3 and J usage is TRBJ2-1; D unclear. The V and J ends lost 7 bases and 5 bases respectively, with 15 bases between them. Germline V gives CDR1 SGHTA, CDR2 FQGTGA. This CDR3 is 14 amino acids long. The CDR3 sequence: CASKPGQQHNEQFF. CDR3 bases: TGTGCCAGCAAACCGGGTCAGCAGCACAATGAGCAGTTCTTC. The complete variable domain, with remaining parts taken from reference TRBV7-3 and TRBJ2-1, reads GAGVSQTPSNKVTEKGKYVELRCDPISGHTALYWYRQSLGQGPEFLIYFQGTGAADDSGLPNDRFFAVRPEGSVSTLKIQRTERGDSAVYLCASKPGQQHNEQFFGPGTRLTVL.

This clone appeared once. The chain is built from TRBV6-6 and TRBJ2-2; 9 nucleotides agree with TRBD2. CDR3 length equals 16 residues. The germline CDR1 and CDR2 sequences are MNHNY and SVGAGI (reference sequence). With 8 bases clipped from V and 4 bases from J, the junction kept 11 bases outside the gene matches. CDR3 sequence (DNA): TGTGCCAGCGTACTCGCGGCGGGAGGGCCCACCGGGGAGCTGTTTTTT. It yields the protein CASVLAAGGPTGELFF.

The chain carries TRBV10-3 and TRBJ1-1, with D possibly matching TRBD1 (5 bases). Germline V gives CDR1 ENHRY, CDR2 SYGVKD. The CDR3 loop spans 15 amino acids. V was clipped by 1 base and J by 10 bases, with 19 bases between them. For the CDR3, the DNA is TGTGCCATCAGTGAGTTGAATTGGGGACGGAGGGGAGCTTTCTTT. It specifies CAISELNWGRRGAFF.

This clone has a single count. The CDR3 protein is CASSRGERVSVDEQYF. The CDR3 DNA reads as TGTGCCAGCAGCCGGGGGGAAAGGGTTTCTGTGGACGAGCAGTACTTC. The rearrangement joins TRBV7-2 to TRBJ2-7; 7 nucleotides agree with TRBD2. CDR1 and CDR2 (germline): SGHTA, FQGNSA. This CDR3 has 16 amino acids. The V segment lost 5 bases and the J segment 5 bases; nucleotides outside the gene matches: 15.